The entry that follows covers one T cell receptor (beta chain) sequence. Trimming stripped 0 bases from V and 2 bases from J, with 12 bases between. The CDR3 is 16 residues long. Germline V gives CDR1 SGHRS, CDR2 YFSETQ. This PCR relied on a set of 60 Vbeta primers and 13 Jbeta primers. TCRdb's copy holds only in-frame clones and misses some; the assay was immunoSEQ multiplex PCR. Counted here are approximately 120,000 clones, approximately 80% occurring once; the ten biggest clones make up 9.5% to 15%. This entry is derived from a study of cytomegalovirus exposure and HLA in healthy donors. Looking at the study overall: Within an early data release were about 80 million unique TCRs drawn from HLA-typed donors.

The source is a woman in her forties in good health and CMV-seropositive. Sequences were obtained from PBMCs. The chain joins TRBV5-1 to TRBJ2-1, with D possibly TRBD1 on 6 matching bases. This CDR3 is CASSLAGTQTYNEQFF. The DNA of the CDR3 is TGCGCCAGCAGCTTGGCCGGGACACAGACCTACAATGAGCAGTTCTTC.